This TCR beta chain was observed in a study of T cells in Graves' hyperthyroidism and ophthalmopathy (dated by TCRdb to the late 2010s). As for the study more broadly: Peripheral blood was sampled at the time of initial diagnosis, prior to any treatment. TCR V-J signatures able to tell the groups apart were searched for in a discovery cohort of 90 to 100 patients, of whom 43 had Graves' ophthalmopathy and roughly 59 had stable Graves' hyperthyroidism. Prospective prediction of ophthalmopathy was tested in an independent validation cohort consisting of about 19 hyperthyroidism patients and approximately 16 patients who later progressed to ophthalmopathy. The 100 or so discovery patients were randomly split 7:3 into training and test sets. In more than five Graves' hyperthyroidism patients, the study also compared T-cell repertoires from thyroid tissue with T-cell repertoires from blood. After sampling, hyperthyroidism patients received methimazole starting at 30 mg daily, and ophthalmopathy patients received high-dose intravenous methylprednisolone. TCR Vbeta CDR3 sequencing of 130 to 150 peripheral blood samples (under 45 ophthalmopathy, 75 hyperthyroidism and roughly 17 progressor patients) is reported in the paper.

The full study reports these points: A 13 V-J signature model separated ophthalmopathy from stable hyperthyroidism, with roughly 88% sensitivity and about 81% specificity in cross-validation and 80%/75% in testing. During validation, the model predicted progression to ophthalmopathy a median of around six months ahead of onset, with almost 71% sensitivity and less than 85% specificity. No statistical method was used to set the sample size in advance, and investigators knew the group allocation. Blood samples also contained most of the expanded thyroid clonotypes (frequency above 0.001), which suggests that blood repertoires may reflect thyroid immune responses.

This clonotype was observed at least ten times. Its binding antigen is unknown. Qualities for individual bases were not recorded, and no much larger clone is one base off. Trimming takes 3 bases from V and 2 bases from J, and the germline ends sit 8 bases apart. Reading from cysteine to phenylalanine, the CDR3 counts 13 amino acids. Here the CDR3 DNA is all that survives: 39 bases in frame from base 1. CDR1 and CDR2, looked up from the germline V gene (reference sequence), are SEHNR and FQNEAQ. Hyperthyroidism patients were newly diagnosed, had a disease duration of under 2 months, and were aged 18 to 65 years. Exclusion was applied to patients with uncontrolled infections, other autoimmune diseases, pregnancy or lactation. Diagnoses were established on the basis of clinical symptoms, serum thyroxine and TRAb, thyroid ultrasound, and orbital computed tomography. Blood from progressor patients was collected at the time of first diagnosis with hyperthyroidism, before any ophthalmopathy symptoms had appeared. PBMCs were isolated from approximately 10 ml of fresh peripheral blood by Ficoll-Paque density gradient centrifugation. Patients classed as progressors first received a Graves' hyperthyroidism diagnosis and then went on to develop ophthalmopathy during follow-up. Total RNA was extracted with Trizol reagent, and quality was checked on an Agilent 2100 Bioanalyzer.

The TCR beta CDR3 regions were amplified from the RNA transcripts. The first round of RT-PCR for the TCR CDR3 was performed with the HTBI primer set and the Qiagen OneStep RT-PCR kit. The libraries were constructed in a second round of multiplex PCR and then size-selected and purified. The libraries were sequenced on an Illumina HiSeq2000 using paired-end 100 bp reads. Turning to the authors' computational methods: SOAPnuke was used to process the raw data, with reads discarded if the reads contained adapters or uncalled bases, had a mean Phred below 15, or lacked an exact constant-primer or identifier match. COPE v1.2.5 was used to merge high-quality paired reads, and clonotypes were defined as unique nucleotide sequences. Clonotypes were aligned to IMGT TRBV, TRBD and TRBJ reference segments using MiTCR v1.1. The analysis included only V-J combinations with a frequency above 0.0001, which together covered roughly 99% of the repertoires. A TCS score was defined as the ratio between F50 (clonal expansion) and ExV (chaos), using BLOSUM62-based TCRdist between CDR3 peptides within each V-J. Welch's t-statistics and random forest reduced fewer than 600 V-J features to roughly 13, which were used in a naive Bayes classifier (R e1071). In TCRdb, the public reads were trimmed at Q25 with fastp and aligned with MiXCR, with productive beta chains retained. Every CDR3 protein is listed once, alongside the most common genes and DNA of its rows. The V and J calls were not made by the authors but by TCRdb's processing. The sample yields 150,000 or so distinct CDR3 sequences; 9.4% were counted once. The ten largest clones take up approximately 20% of the sample.

The chain links TRBV7-9 with TRBJ2-7; a confident D gene designation cannot be given. This TCR came from a woman between 18 and 29 years old with Graves' hyperthyroidism that later progressed to Graves' ophthalmopathy. Material: blood. The CDR3 loop reads CASSFNGAYEQYF. The bases are TGTGCCAGCAGCTTTAATGGGGCCTACGAGCAGTACTTC.